These T cell receptor beta chains were read from a single sample in a study of vaccination effects on CD4 cells after COVID-19. The antigens of these receptors remain unknown. The data were produced by immunoSEQ multiplex PCR, yet TCRdb's version contains in-frame clones alone and is incomplete. The top ten clones hold 1% to 1.5% of a sample with 57,000 or so clones, roughly 72% of them seen once. Material: CD4+ T cells from PBMCs cultured with HCoV-229E spike peptides, obtained after COVID-19 vaccination. These receptors were obtained from a human donor who received a COVID-19 vaccine. Each CDR3 is given with its conserved first and last residue. The order of the fields is V gene, clone size, J gene, D gene, CDR3 DNA, CDR3 protein. A D gene is named only where the DNA matches it firmly. Size is omitted from some rows. Given values are once, few, many or a class for expanded clones.

>TRBV7-2|NA|TRBJ1-6|NA
TGTGCCAGCAGCCGGGGAACTTATAATTCACCCCTCCACTTT
CASSRGTYNSPLHF
>TRBV6-2/TRBV6-3|NA|TRBJ1-5|NA
TGTGCCAGCAGTTACAGCGCAGGGTTTGTCTCTAGCAATCAGCCCCAGCATTTT
CASSYSAGFVSSNQPQHF
>TRBV11-2|NA|TRBJ2-3|NA
TGTGCCAGCAGCTTAGTCGCTGGAGGCACAGATACGCAGTATTTT
CASSLVAGGTDTQYF
>TRBV9|NA|TRBJ2-2|NA
TGTGCCAGCAGCGTAGCTAGGACGTCTTCTGTACGGGACACCGGGGAGCTGTTTTTT
CASSVARTSSVRDTGELFF
>TRBV14|NA|TRBJ1-1|NA
TGTGCCAGCAGCCAAGCGGGGGTGACGTTCACTGAAGCTTTCTTT
CASSQAGVTFTEAFF
>TRBV29-1|few|TRBJ1-6|TRBD1
TGCAGCGCTTCCGGGACAGGGCCAAATTCACCCCTCCACTTT
CSASGTGPNSPLHF
>TRBV9|NA|TRBJ2-3|TRBD2
TGTGCCAGCAGCGTAGATAGGCTAGCGGCAGATACGCAGTATTTT
CASSVDRLAADTQYF
>TRBV18|once|TRBJ2-5|NA
TGTGCCAGCTCCCTCGGAGCACCTGAGCCCCAGTACTTC
CASSLGAPEPQYF
>TRBV7-8|NA|TRBJ1-5|TRBD1
TGTGCCAGCAGCAAAGTGGACAGGGGGAGCAATCAGCCCCAGCATTTT
CASSKVDRGSNQPQHF
>TRBV19|NA|TRBJ2-3|TRBD2
TGTGCCAGTAGTAACCTAGCGGGGACCACAGATACGCAGTATTTT
CASSNLAGTTDTQYF
>TRBV24-1|NA|TRBJ2-5|NA
TGTGCCACCAGTGAATGGGGGGGGCCTAGGTCGGAAGAGACCCAGTACTTC
CATSEWGGPRSEETQYF
>TRBV29-1|NA|TRBJ1-3|NA
TGCAGCGCGGACAGTCGCTCTGGAAACACCATATATTTT
CSADSRSGNTIYF
>TRBV19|NA|TRBJ1-2|TRBD1
TGTGCCAGTAGTATCTCCGGACAGGGCTTATATGGCTACACCTTC
CASSISGQGLYGYTF
>TRBV5-1|NA|TRBJ2-1|TRBD2
TGCGCCAGCAGCTTACTAGCGGGTATCTACAATGAGCAGTTCTTC
CASSLLAGIYNEQFF
>TRBV18|NA|TRBJ1-2|TRBD1
TGTGCCAGCTCCCCGGGACAGGGGGTCTCTGGCTACACCTTC
CASSPGQGVSGYTF
>TRBV24-1|NA|TRBJ2-2|NA
TGTGCCACCAGTGACACGGGCTGGGAGCTGTTTTTT
CATSDTGWELFF